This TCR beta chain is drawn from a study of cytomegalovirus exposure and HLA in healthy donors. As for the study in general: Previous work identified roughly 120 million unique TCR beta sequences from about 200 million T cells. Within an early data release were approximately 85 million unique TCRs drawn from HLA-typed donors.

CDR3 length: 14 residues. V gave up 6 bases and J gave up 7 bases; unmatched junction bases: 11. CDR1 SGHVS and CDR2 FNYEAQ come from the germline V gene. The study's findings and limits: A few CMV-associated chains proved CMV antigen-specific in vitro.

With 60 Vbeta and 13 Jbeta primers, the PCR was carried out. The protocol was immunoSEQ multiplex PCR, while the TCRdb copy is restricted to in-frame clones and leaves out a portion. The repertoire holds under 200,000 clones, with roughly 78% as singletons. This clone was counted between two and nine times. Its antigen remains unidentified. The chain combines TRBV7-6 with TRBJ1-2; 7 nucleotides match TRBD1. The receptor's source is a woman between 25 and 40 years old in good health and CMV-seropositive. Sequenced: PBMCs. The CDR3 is CASRRDRSRGGYTF. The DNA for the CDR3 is TGTGCCAGCAGAAGGGACAGATCAAGAGGTGGCTACACCTTC.